This T cell receptor (beta chain) is drawn from a study of blood T cell repertoires in COVID-19. The CDR3 contains 13 residues. In germline, CDR1 is GTSNPN, CDR2 SVGIG (reference sequence). V was pared by 3 bases and J by 9 bases, with 12 bases between. Assay: immunoSEQ multiplex PCR; the TCRdb copy retains only in-frame clones and omits some. Among 80,000 to 95,000 clones listed, around 81% were seen once. This clonotype was sampled from an older man with COVID-19, enrolled during active disease. The chain couples TRBV30 to TRBJ1-6, with D possibly being TRBD1 (6 bases). Sequencing used peripheral blood. In nucleotides, the CDR3 is TGTGCCTGGAGAGACAGGTTGACTTCACCCCTCCACTTT. This encodes CAWRDRLTSPLHF.